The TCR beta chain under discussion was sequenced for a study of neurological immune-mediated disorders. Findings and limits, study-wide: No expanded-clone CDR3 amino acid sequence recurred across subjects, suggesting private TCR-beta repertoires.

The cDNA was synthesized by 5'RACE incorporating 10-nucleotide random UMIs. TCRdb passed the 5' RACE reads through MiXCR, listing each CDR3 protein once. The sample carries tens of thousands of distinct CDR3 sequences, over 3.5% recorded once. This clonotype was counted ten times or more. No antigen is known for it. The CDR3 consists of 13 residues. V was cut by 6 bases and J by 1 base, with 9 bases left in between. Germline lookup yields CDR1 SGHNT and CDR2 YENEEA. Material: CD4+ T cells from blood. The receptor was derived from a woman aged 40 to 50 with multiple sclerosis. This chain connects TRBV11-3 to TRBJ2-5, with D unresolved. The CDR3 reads CASSAWGQETQYF. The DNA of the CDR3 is TGTGCCAGCAGTGCCTGGGGCCAAGAGACCCAGTACTTC.